Only one count was recorded for the clone carrying this T cell receptor (beta chain). These data originate in a study of blood T cell repertoires in COVID-19. Looking at the study overall: Sites across the United States, Italy and Spain contributed samples from acute and convalescent COVID-19. PBMCs, B-cell-depleted T cells, or T cells provided the cDNA or gDNA that made up the material.

Study processing details: From reference gene primer amplification, estimates of nucleated cell counts were derived. The repertoire was sequenced with immunoSEQ multiplex PCR; TCRdb's copy has only in-frame clones and lacks some. V, J and clone size derive from that table, while D and trimming were established from the DNA sequence. The sample records 150,000 to 200,000 clones, 70% to 90% being singletons. This clonotype was sampled from a human donor in a cohort sampled during active COVID-19. Sequenced input: peripheral blood.

The CDR3 reads CASRGDGTGDTEAFF. CDR3 nucleotides: TGTGCCAGCAGGGGGGATGGGACAGGGGACACTGAAGCTTTCTTT. The rearrangement joins TRBV5-6 to TRBJ1-1; the match to TRBD1 covers 10 bases. This CDR3 is built from 15 residues. Germline assignment: CDR1 SGHDT and CDR2 YYEEEE. J was trimmed by 3 bases and V by 5 bases; bases with no gene match: 7.